This T cell receptor beta chain was sequenced in a study of identifying expanded T cells in peripheral blood (dated by TCRdb to between 2019 and 2020). Context from the whole study: Separate aliquots of the same genomic DNA pool were sequenced to produce technical replicates, and four replicates were compared in pairs.

TCRbeta CDR3 regions were profiled by bias-controlled multiplex PCR amplification of genomic DNA with the immunoSEQ Assay. Regarding the original processing steps: The absolute abundance of each unique TCRbeta CDR3 region was quantified after sequences were collapsed and filtered. Differential abundance was assessed using a binomial (Fisher-equivalent) model and a beta-binomial model in which time-dependent variance fitted from healthy donors was added. Clones with fewer than 5 combined templates were excluded, and clones with Benjamini-Hochberg FDR below 0.01 were called differentially abundant. The form v = (b*log(k)+a)^2 was used to model beta-binomial variance as a function of total template count across the two samples. The clones in this table, taken by TCRdb from immuneACCESS, are in-frame only. Not every clone is retained; where verified, under half of the shortfall comes from an unresolved V gene, and the cause of the rest is unknown. V and J calls and clone size come straight from that table; D and trimming were deduced from the DNA. The sample table holds some 130,000 clones, of which around nine tenths were seen once. 8.4% of the sample rests with the top ten.

The CDR3 measures 14 amino acids from cysteine to phenylalanine. Only CDR3 DNA remains: 42 bases, in frame from the first base. The germline V gene sets CDR1 to MGHRA and CDR2 to YSYEKL. The junction carries 17 bases between V and J, which are trimmed by 4 bases and 7 bases respectively. About this clone itself: Which antigen it targets is not known. Qualities for individual bases were not recorded, and no much larger clone is one base off.

Broad study findings and their caveats: The authors expected that biological variance in healthy repertoires might rise further over much longer intervals, such as months to years. Across all healthy-donor time intervals, the beta-binomial model significantly lowered both the number of clones called differentially abundant and the false-positive rate. Between technical replicates the binomial model flagged about 1.2 differentially abundant clones, whereas over around 2 weeks the binomial model flagged about 15 and over roughly 4 weeks 19 to 20. Across all healthy donors, variance in clone template counts between roughly 2-week samples was found to increase significantly with total template count.

No immune events such as infections were documented for the healthy donors during the collection period. Blood repertoires from healthy donors were used as a training cohort for calibrating time-dependent variance in a beta-binomial model of differential abundance of T-cell clones. The training cohort was composed of 10 or so healthy donors, 3 female and 7 male. Donor ages ranged from roughly 29 to 64 years, with an average of around 43 years. Obtained from a commercial supplier, whole blood was collected from each healthy donor at three time points set around 14 days apart. For immunosequencing, genomic DNA was extracted from unsorted whole blood.

The sequenced sample was blood. The sequence derives from a person aged 18-70 years in good health. Here the chain combines TRBV4-1 and TRBJ2-7; confidence is insufficient to name the D gene. The DNA is TGCGCCAGCAGCCTCGTAGGGATTACTGATGAGCAGTACTTC. Protein translation: CASSLVGITDEQYF.